Listed below are T cell receptor beta chains from one sample, sequenced in a study of shared clonotypes between healthy human individuals. Sequencing was performed with immunoSEQ multiplex PCR; in TCRdb, only in-frame clones are kept and a portion is missing. The table has some 1.4 million clones, approximately 97% seen once. The sequencing sample was made of naive CD4+ T cells sorted from blood. The receptors shown here come from a young man in good health. CDR3s include the opening cysteine and the closing phenylalanine or tryptophan. The D gene is left open where the match is weak. Not all rows give a size; the values are once, few, many and, for expanded clones, a class.

d_call	j_call	v_call	clone_size	cdr3_nt	cdr3_aa
.	TRBJ1-1	TRBV7-2	.	TGTGCCAGCAGCGCACAAGGCTCGGGCACTGAAGCTTTCTTT	CASSAQGSGTEAFF
TRBD1	TRBJ1-2	TRBV13	.	TGTGCCAGCAGCATTCGCAGGGGGCCTAACTATGGCTACACCTTC	CASSIRRGPNYGYTF
TRBD1	TRBJ2-7	TRBV28	.	TGTGCCACCATTAAGCGGGACAGGGGCTACGAGCAGTACTTC	CATIKRDRGYEQYF
TRBD1	TRBJ1-1	TRBV27	.	TGTGCCAGCAGTTACAGGGGGAACACTGAAGCTTTCTTT	CASSYRGNTEAFF
TRBD1	TRBJ2-1	TRBV10-3	.	TGTGCCATCAGTGGGGGACAGGGGGTCGGCAATGAGCAGTTCTTC	CAISGGQGVGNEQFF
TRBD2	TRBJ2-5	TRBV10-3	.	TGTGCCATCAGTGAGTCGACTAGCGGAGGCCAGTACTTC	CAISESTSGGQYF
TRBD1	TRBJ1-5	TRBV6-5	.	TGTGCCAGCAACGGTGGACAGGGAAGAGGGCCCCAGCATTTT	CASNGGQGRGPQHF
.	TRBJ2-6	TRBV6-1	.	TGTGCCAGCAGTGAAGCAGGGTTTGACTCTGGGGCCAACGTCCTGACTTTC	CASSEAGFDSGANVLTF
.	TRBJ2-7	TRBV10-3	once	TGTGCCATCAGTGAGTCGTTCTTAGCCTCCTACGAGCAGTACTTC	CAISESFLASYEQYF
TRBD2	TRBJ2-7	TRBV2	.	TGTGCCAACAAGCGGGAGTTCCCCTACGAGCAGTACTTC	CANKREFPYEQYF
.	TRBJ2-7	TRBV7-3	.	TGTGCCAGCAGCTTATGGGCAAGTGAACAGCAGTACTTC	CASSLWASEQQYF
.	TRBJ2-2	TRBV7-3	.	TGTGCCAGCAGACAAGCTCATAACACCGGGGAGCTGTTTTTT	CASRQAHNTGELFF
.	TRBJ2-1	TRBV5-1	.	TGCGCCAGCAGCCGACTAGGGCACAATGAGCAGTTCTTC	CASSRLGHNEQFF
TRBD1	TRBJ2-5	TRBV5-1	once	TGCGCCAGCAGCTTGGGTGACAGGGTCCAAGAGACCCAGTACTTC	CASSLGDRVQETQYF
TRBD1	TRBJ1-5	TRBV6-6	.	TGTGCCAGCAGTGTCCGGGACAGGGAGATGCCCCAGCATTTT	CASSVRDREMPQHF
.	TRBJ2-7	TRBV27	.	TGTGCCAGCAGTTTACACAGGGGAGGGGAGCAGTACTTC	CASSLHRGGEQYF
.	TRBJ2-3	TRBV28	.	TGTGCCAGCAGTCCGAGCACCACCACAGATACGCAGTATTTT	CASSPSTTTDTQYF
TRBD2	TRBJ2-3	TRBV11-1	once	TGTGCCAGCAGCCCGCCGGGACTAGCGGGTGATACGCAGTATTTT	CASSPPGLAGDTQYF
TRBD1	TRBJ1-1	TRBV7-8	.	TGTGCCAGCAGCTTGTACACAGGGGCCACTGAAGCTTTCTTT	CASSLYTGATEAFF
TRBD1	TRBJ1-5	TRBV6-5	.	TGTGCCAGCAGAGAAACAGGGGCCGGATATCAGCCCCAGCATTTT	CASRETGAGYQPQHF
.	TRBJ1-1	TRBV7-9	.	TGTGCCAGCAGCTTGGGCTGGACGGACGCTTTCTTT	CASSLGWTDAFF
TRBD1	TRBJ2-7	TRBV29-1	.	TGCAGCGTACACAGGGGGACCTCCTACGAGCAGTACTTC	CSVHRGTSYEQYF
.	TRBJ2-7	TRBV7-6	.	TGTGCCAGCAGCTTAGCGCCAAGGGGCGAACACGAGCAGTACTTC	CASSLAPRGEHEQYF
.	TRBJ1-5	TRBV5-6	.	TGTGCCAGCAGCAATGGGCACGGGGATCAGCCCCAGCATTTT	CASSNGHGDQPQHF
TRBD2	TRBJ2-5	TRBV7-2	.	TGTGCCAGCAGCTTGGGGGGGAGTCAAGAGACCCAGTACTTC	CASSLGGSQETQYF
.	TRBJ2-2	TRBV7-9	.	TGTGCCAGCAGCCCCAGTCGTCTAGGGGAGCTGTTTTTT	CASSPSRLGELFF
TRBD1	TRBJ2-7	TRBV11-2	.	TGTGCCAGCAGCTTCGGACAGGACTCCTACGAGCAGTACTTC	CASSFGQDSYEQYF